The T cell receptor beta chain under discussion was sequenced for a study of T-cell memory formation after mild COVID-19. Turning to the study itself: TCR clusters were mostly donor specific.

General study results and limits: Prior to infection, memory already included some responding clones, suggesting cross-reactive memory joined.

Comments on this clonotype: Its antigen remains unknown.

TCRdb itself ran the 5' RACE reads through MiXCR, one entry per CDR3 protein. The table includes roughly 200,000 distinct CDR3 sequences, roughly a fifth detected once. The CDR3 sequence is 15 residues long. V lost 6 bases to trimming and J lost 3 bases; unmatched junction nucleotides: 9. Germline lookup yields CDR1 LNHDA and CDR2 SQIVND (reference sequence). The rearrangement uses TRBV19 and TRBJ2-3; 7 bases align to TRBD1. This sequence originates from an adult woman who had mild COVID-19 (a few samples of this study predate the infection). Cell type and time point are not known. The specimen sequenced was PBMCs or a T cell subset sorted from them (not recorded which). The CDR3 spells CASRDRDSITDTQYF. In nucleotides, the CDR3 is TGTGCCAGTAGGGACCGGGACAGTATAACAGATACGCAGTATTTT.